The clone carrying this T cell receptor (beta chain) was counted only a few times. Antigen: not known. It was with 60 Vbeta and 13 Jbeta primers that the PCR ran. Clones were read by immunoSEQ multiplex PCR, and TCRdb kept only the in-frame ones, dropping some. The top ten clones hold roughly 2.6% of a sample with 200,000 to 250,000 clones, about three quarters of them seen once. The CDR3 is made up of 14 amino acids. Germline V gene sequence: CDR1 SGHTA, CDR2 FQGNSA. The ends lost 5 bases at V and 7 bases at J; junction bases unmatched: 7. The sample is drawn from a study of cytomegalovirus exposure and HLA in healthy donors. Overall study findings and caveats: Sequencing artifact likely explains a cluster of highly shared sequence variants.

These donors counted as nominally healthy when sampled, but unrecorded immune exposures were likely. The specimen was PBMCs. V is TRBV7-2 and J is TRBJ2-1; TRBD2 agrees at 8 bases. This clonotype originated in a woman aged 55-69 years in good health and CMV-seropositive. CDR3 nucleotides: TGTGCCAGCAGCGTTCGACTAGCGAGTAATGAGCAGTTCTTC. This translates into CASSVRLASNEQFF.